Following are 9 T cell receptor beta chains from one sample sequenced in a study of tissue T cells after allogeneic stem cell transplantation. The sample's time point: mouse harvest day 14 after allogeneic transplant. The graft held 10^6 splenic CD5+ T cells and 10^7 T-cell-depleted bone marrow cells. Generated by immunoSEQ multiplex PCR, the TCRdb table keeps only in-frame clones and is missing some. The sample has about 3,500 clones, 40% to 60% seen once; the top ten hold approximately 20%. Material for sequencing was gut tissue. The receptor source for this set is a female BALB/c mouse given C57BL/6 T cells with graft-versus-host disease after an allogeneic hematopoietic cell transplant.

This clone was picked up a small number of times. Gene names and germline match the mouse. With the read ending 1 residue before the CDR3 end, the germline J gene is used to fill in that end. The chain combines TRBV26 with TRBJ1-2; 9 bases align to TRBD1. J gave up 5 bases and V 6 bases, and 4 bases lay outside the gene matches. Germline-derived CDR1 and CDR2 are KGHPV and FQNQEV (reference sequence). The CDR3 extends over 13 amino acids. The sequenced part of the CDR3 DNA is TGTGCCAGCAGCGACAGGGGGAGGTCCGACTACACC. The encoded protein is CASSDRGRSDYT. The entire CDR3 is CASSDRGRSDYTF.

A note on this clone: The genes are named according to mouse. The sequence runs out 1 residue before the end of the CDR3; the remainder is reconstructed from the germline J gene. The gene calls are TRBV3 and TRBJ1-4; 10 bases fit TRBD1. The CDR3 totals 14 residues. The V and J ends lost 3 bases and 7 bases, in that order; junction bases with no gene match: 2. The germline CDR1 and CDR2 sequences are SNHLY and FYNGKV (reference sequence). CDR3 DNA (partial): TGTGCCAGCAGCTTGGGACAGGGGAGCGAAAGATTATTT. It specifies CASSLGQGSERLF. The full CDR3 reads CASSLGQGSERLFF.

To note about this clone: Each gene name is a mouse one. Sequencing ends 1 residue short of the CDR3 end; the germline J gene provides the rest. The chain links TRBV12-2 to TRBJ2-4, with TRBD2 matching over 11 bases. V shed 4 bases, J shed 6 bases, and the junction held 5 bases outside the gene matches. CDR1 SGHLS and CDR2 HYDKME come from the germline V gene. This CDR3 has 14 residues. The sequenced part of the CDR3 DNA is TGTGCCAGCTCCCACCGGGACTGGGGGAACACCTTGTAC. Protein sequence: CASSHRDWGNTLY. In full, the CDR3 is CASSHRDWGNTLYF.

In its sample, this clone was seen a few times. Gene names denote mouse genes. Read coverage stops 1 residue before the CDR3 terminus; the germline J gene supplies the remainder. V gene TRBV26 combines with J gene TRBJ2-7; 9 bases map to TRBD2. V was clipped by 2 bases and J by 4 bases; unmatched bases: 3. In germline, CDR1 is KGHPV, CDR2 FQNQEV (reference sequence). The CDR3 length is 14 residues. The CDR3 bases that were read are TGTGCCAGCAGTCTGATGGACTGGGGTTATGAACAGTAC. Encoded protein: CASSLMDWGYEQY. The whole CDR3 sequence reads CASSLMDWGYEQYF.

This clone was seen only once. Gene names refer to mouse genes. Read data end 1 residue before the CDR3 end; the end is taken from the germline J gene. The V and J genes are TRBV17 and TRBJ2-5, with 7 bases aligning to TRBD2. Trimming took 6 bases from V and 2 from J; bases not matched to a gene: 5. This CDR3 has 14 amino acids. CDR1 and CDR2 from the germline V gene are MNHDT and YYDKIL. CDR3 sequence reads: CASRTTGSQDTQYF. The sequenced CDR3 bases are TGTGCTAGCAGAACGACTGGGAGCCAAGACACCCAGTAC.

Concerning this clone itself: Gene names are mouse gene names. Sequencing ends 1 residue short of the CDR3 end; the germline J gene provides the rest. This chain joins TRBV23 and TRBJ2-7; the table's D call, TRBD2, was not checked against the DNA. This CDR3 region has 13 residues. Germline assignment: CDR1 KGHTA and CDR2 FQNQQP. The part of the CDR3 DNA that was read is TGCTCCAGCAGTCATCTGGGGGGGCGAGAACAGTAC. Its protein is CSSSHLGGREQY. The entire CDR3 is CSSSHLGGREQYF.

A word on this clone: The genes are named according to mouse. Read sequence stops 1 residue before the CDR3 end, and the germline J gene provides the missing end. The chain carries TRBV23 and TRBJ2-4; TRBD2 is the table's D call, not checked against the DNA. The CDR3 sequence is 14 residues long. Per the germline V gene, CDR1 is KGHTA and CDR2 is FQNQQP. Here the CDR3 reads CSSSQLGGKNTLYF. The part of the CDR3 DNA that was read is TGCTCCAGCAGTCAACTGGGGGGGAAAAACACCTTGTAC.

With regard to this clone: Mouse germline and gene names are used. The CDR3 end falls 1 residue outside the read, so it is completed with the germline J gene. J is TRBJ2-7 and V is TRBV23; TRBD2 is taken as the D call from the table, unchecked against the DNA. This CDR3 contains 14 residues. The V gene's germline CDR1 is KGHTA and CDR2 FQNQQP. This CDR3 reads CSSSHDWGGYEQYF. The sequenced CDR3 bases are TGCTCCAGCAGTCATGACTGGGGGGGCTATGAACAGTAC.

For this clone: Mouse names are used for the genes. The read ends 1 residue early relative to the CDR3; the germline J gene fills the gap. This chain joins TRBV5 and TRBJ2-2, with D hard to call. This CDR3 is 16 amino acids long. The V end was cut by 0 bases, the J end by 4 bases, with 12 bases between. CDR1 and CDR2 (germline): LGHNA, YNLKQL (reference sequence). Incomplete CDR3 DNA: TGTGCCAGCAGCCAAGATCAGACTCCTCGCACCGGGCAGCTCTAC. It translates to CASSQDQTPRTGQLY. The CDR3 in its entirety is CASSQDQTPRTGQLYF.